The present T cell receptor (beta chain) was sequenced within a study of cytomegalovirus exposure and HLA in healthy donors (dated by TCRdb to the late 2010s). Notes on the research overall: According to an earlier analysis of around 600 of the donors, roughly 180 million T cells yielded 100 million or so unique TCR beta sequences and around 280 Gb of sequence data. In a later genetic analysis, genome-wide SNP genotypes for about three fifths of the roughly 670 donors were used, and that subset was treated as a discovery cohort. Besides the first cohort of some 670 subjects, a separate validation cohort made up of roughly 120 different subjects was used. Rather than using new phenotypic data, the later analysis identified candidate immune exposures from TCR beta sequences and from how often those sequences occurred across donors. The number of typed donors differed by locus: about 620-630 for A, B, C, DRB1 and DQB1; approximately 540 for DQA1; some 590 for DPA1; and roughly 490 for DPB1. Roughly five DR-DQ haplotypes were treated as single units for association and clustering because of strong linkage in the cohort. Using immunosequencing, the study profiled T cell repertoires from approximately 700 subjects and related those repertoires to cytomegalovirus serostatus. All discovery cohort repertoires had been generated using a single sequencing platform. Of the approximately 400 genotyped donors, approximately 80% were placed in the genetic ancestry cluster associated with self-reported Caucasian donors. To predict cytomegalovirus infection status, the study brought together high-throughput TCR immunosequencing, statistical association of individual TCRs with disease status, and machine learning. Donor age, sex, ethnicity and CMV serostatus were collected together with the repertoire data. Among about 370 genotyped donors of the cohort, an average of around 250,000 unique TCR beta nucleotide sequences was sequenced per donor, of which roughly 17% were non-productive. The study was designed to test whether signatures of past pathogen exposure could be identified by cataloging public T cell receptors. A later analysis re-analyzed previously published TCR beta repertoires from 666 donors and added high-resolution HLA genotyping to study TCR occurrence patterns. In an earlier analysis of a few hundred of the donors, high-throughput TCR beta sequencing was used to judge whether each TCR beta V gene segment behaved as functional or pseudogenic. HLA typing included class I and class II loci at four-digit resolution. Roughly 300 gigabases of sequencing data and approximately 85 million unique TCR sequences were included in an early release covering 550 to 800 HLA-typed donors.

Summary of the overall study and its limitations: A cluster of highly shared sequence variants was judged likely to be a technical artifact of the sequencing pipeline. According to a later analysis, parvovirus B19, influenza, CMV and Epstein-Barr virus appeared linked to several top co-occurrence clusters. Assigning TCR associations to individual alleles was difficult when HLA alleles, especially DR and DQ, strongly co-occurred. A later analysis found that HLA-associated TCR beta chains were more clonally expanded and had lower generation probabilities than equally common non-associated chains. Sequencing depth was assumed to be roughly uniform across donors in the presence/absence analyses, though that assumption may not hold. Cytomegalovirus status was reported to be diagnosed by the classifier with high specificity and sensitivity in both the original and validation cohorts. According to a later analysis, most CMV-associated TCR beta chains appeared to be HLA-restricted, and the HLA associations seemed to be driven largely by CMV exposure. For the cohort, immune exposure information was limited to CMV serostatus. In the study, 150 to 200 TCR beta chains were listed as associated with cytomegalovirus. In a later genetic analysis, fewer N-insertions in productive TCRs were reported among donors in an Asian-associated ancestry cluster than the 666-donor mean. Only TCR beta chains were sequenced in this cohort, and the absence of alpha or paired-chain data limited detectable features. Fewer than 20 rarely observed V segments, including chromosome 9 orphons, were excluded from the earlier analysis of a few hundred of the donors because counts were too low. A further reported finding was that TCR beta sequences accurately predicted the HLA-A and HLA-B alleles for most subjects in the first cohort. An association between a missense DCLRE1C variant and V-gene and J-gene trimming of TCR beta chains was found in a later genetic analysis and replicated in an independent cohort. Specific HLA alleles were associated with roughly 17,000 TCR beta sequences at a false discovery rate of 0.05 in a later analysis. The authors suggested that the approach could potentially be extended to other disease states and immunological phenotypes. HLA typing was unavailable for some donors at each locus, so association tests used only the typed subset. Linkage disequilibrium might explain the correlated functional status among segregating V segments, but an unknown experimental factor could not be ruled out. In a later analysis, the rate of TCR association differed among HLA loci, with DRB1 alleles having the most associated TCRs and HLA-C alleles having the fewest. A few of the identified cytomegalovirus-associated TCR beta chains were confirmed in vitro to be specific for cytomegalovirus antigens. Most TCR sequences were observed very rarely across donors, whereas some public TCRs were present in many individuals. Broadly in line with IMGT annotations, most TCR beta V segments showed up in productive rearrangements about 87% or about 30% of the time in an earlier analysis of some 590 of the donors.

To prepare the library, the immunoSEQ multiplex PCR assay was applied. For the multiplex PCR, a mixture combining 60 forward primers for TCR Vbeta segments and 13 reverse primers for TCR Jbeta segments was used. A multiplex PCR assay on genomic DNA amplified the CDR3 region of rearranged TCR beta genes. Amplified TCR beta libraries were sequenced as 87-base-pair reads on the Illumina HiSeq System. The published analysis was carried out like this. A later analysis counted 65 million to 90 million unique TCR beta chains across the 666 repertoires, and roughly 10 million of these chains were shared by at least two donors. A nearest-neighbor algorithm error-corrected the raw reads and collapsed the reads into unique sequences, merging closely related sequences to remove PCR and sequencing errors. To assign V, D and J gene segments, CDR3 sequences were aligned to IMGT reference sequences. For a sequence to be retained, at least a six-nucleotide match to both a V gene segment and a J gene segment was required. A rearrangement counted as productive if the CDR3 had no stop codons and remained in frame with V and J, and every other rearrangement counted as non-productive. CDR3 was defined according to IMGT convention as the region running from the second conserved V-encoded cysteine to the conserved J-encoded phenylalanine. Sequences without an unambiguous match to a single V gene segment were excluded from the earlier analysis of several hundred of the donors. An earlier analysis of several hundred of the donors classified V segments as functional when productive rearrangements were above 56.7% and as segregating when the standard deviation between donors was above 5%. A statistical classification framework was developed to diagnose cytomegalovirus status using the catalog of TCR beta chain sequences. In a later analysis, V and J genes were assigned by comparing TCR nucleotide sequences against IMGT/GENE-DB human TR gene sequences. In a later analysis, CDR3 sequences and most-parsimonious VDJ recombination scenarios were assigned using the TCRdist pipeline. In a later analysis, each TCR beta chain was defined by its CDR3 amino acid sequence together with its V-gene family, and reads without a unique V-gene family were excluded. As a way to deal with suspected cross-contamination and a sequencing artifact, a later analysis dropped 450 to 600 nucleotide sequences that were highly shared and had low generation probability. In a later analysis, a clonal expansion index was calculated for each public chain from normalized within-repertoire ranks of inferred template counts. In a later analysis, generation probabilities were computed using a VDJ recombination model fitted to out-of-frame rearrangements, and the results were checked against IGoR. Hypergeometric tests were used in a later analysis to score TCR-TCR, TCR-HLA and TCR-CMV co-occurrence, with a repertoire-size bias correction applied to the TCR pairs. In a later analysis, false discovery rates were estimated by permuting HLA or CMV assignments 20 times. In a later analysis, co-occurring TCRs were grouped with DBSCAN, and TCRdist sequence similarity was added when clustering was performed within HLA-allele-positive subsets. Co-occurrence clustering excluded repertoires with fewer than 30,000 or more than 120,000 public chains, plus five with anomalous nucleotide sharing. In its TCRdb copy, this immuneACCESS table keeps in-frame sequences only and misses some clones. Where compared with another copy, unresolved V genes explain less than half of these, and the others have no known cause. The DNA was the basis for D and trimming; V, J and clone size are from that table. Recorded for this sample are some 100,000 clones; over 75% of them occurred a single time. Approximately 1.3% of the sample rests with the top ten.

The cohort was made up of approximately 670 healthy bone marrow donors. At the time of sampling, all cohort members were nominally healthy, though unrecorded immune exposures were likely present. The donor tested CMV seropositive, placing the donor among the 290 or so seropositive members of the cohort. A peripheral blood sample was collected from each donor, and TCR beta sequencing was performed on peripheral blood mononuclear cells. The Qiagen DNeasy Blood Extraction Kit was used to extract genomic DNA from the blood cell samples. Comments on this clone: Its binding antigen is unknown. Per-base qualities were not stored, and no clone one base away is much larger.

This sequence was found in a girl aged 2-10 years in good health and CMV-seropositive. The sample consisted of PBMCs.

The CDR3 amino acid sequence is: CASSERQATNEKLFF. At the DNA level, the sequence is TGTGCCAGCTCAGAACGACAGGCAACTAATGAAAAACTGTTTTTT. The chain was built from TRBV18 and TRBJ1-4, with a tentative D gene TRBD1 over 6 matching bases. V loses 5 bases, J loses 0 bases, and the germline ends lie 10 bases apart. As encoded in the germline V gene, CDR1 is KGHSH while CDR2 is LQKENI. From the cysteine through the phenylalanine, the CDR3 covers 15 amino acids. Left in the record is the CDR3 DNA by itself, 45 bases read in frame from the first base.